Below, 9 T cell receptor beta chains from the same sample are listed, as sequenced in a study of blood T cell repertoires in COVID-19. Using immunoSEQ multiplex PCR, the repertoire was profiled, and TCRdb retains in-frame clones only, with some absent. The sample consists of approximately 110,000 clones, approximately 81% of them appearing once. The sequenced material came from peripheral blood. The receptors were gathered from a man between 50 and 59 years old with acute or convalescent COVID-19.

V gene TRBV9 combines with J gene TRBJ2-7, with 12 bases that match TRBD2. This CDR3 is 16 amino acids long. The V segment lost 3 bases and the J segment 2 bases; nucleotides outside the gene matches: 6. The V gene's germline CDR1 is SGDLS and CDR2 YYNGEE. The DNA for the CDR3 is TGTGCCAGCAGCGAGGGGACTAGCGGGTTAACCTACGAGCAGTACTTC. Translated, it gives CASSEGTSGLTYEQYF.

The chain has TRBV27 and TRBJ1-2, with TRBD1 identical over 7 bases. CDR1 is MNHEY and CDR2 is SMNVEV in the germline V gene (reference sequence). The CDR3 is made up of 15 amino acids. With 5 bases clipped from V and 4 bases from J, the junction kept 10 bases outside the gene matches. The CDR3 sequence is CASSPRDRPLYGYTF. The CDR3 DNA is TGTGCCAGCAGTCCAAGGGACAGACCTCTCTATGGCTACACCTTC.

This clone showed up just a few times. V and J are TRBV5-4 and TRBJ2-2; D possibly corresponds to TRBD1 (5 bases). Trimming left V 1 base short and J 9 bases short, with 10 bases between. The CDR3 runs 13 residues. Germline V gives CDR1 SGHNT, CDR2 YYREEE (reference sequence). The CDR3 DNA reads TGTGCCAGCAGCTTGCAGGGATCGAGGGAGCTGTTTTTT. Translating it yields CASSLQGSRELFF.

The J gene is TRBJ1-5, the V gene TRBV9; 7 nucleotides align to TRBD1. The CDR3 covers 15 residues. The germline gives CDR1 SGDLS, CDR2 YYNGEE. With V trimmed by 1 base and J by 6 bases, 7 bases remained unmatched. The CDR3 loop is CASSVSAGGGQPQHF. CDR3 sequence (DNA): TGTGCCAGCAGCGTATCGGCAGGGGGAGGTCAGCCCCAGCATTTT.

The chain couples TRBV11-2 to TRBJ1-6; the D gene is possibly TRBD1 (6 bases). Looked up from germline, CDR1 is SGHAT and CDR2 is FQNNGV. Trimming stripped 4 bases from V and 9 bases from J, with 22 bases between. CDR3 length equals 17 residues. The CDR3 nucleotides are TGTGCCAGCAGCTCTACCGGACAGATGGTGGTGGGTTCACCCCTCCACTTT. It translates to CASSSTGQMVVGSPLHF.

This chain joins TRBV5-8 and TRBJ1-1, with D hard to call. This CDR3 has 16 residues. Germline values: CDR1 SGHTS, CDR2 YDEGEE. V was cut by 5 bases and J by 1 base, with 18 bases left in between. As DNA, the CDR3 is TGTGCCAGCAGGACCGGGGTTACTCGCGGGAACACTGAAGCTTTCTTT. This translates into CASRTGVTRGNTEAFF.

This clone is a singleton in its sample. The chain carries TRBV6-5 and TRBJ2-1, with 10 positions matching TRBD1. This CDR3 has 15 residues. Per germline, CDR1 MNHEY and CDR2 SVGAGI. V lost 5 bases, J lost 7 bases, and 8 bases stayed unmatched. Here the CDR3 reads CASSPDRGPGNEQFF. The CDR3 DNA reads TGTGCCAGCAGTCCCGACAGGGGGCCAGGGAATGAGCAGTTCTTC.

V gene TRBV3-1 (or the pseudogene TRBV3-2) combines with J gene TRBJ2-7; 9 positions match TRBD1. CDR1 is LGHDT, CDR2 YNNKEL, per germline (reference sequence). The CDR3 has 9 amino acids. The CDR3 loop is CGWDRDEYV. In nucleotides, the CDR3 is TGTGGCTGGGACAGGGACGAGTACGTC.

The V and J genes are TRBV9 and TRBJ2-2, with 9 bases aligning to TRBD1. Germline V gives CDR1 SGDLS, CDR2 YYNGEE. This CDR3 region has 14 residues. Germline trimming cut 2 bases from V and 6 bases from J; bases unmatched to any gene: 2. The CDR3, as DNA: TGTGCCAGCAGCGTCGACAGGGGGGCCGGGGAGCTGTTTTTT. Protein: CASSVDRGAGELFF.